This T cell receptor (beta chain) derives from a study of human T cells and chemical hapten exposure. About the research overall: Alopecia areata, totalis or universalis affected patients who were mostly female. Notes on the study in general: TCRs exceeding 1 in 1000 frequency stayed unchanged with DPC sensitization. Alopecia affecting every donor means their immune response may not match healthy people's.

This clonotype has at least ten counts. Antigen unknown. The time point was: patch test 1, 2 weeks after DPC sensitization. The treatment is: therapeutic diphenylcyclopropenone sensitization with weekly scalp DPC. The library put unique molecular identifiers onto individual cDNA molecules. TCRdb processed the RACE reads anew with MiXCR; each CDR3 protein has one entry. The sample has some 120,000 distinct CDR3 sequences; about 12% are singletons. The source was whole blood, collected in connection with sensitization to the hapten diphenylcyclopropenone (DPC). The clonotype was recovered from a woman between 50 and 59 years old with alopecia areata. Some clones in this sample may be carry-over from other donors' samples.

The CDR3 DNA reads as TGCGCCAGCAGTGAGAGGAGGGGATTAGGTTCACCCCTCCACTTT. Translated, it gives CASSERRGLGSPLHF. V is TRBV10-1 and J is TRBJ1-6; weak D call: TRBD1 (5 bases). This CDR3 has 15 amino acids. Germline-derived CDR1 and CDR2 are WNHNN and SYGVQD (reference sequence). V was shortened by 2 bases and J by 9 bases, with 14 bases between the two germline ends.